A selection of T cell receptor beta chains follows, all from one sample in a study of response to subunit inactivated influenza vaccine. One entry per CDR3 protein, called by TCRdb with MiXCR from the RT-PCR reads. This table holds around 520,000 distinct CDR3 sequences, 10% to 15% found once. The source material was PBMCs from blood, sampled on the day of vaccination. These TCRs come from a middle-aged man who received an inactivated influenza vaccine. CDR3s include the opening cysteine and the closing phenylalanine or tryptophan. The D gene is left open where the match is weak. For some rows the clone size is stated as once, few or many, or as a class when expanded; others skip it.

>TRBJ2-2|TRBV20-1|TRBD2|few
TGCAGTGCTAGAGATTGGACTAGCGGGAGAGGTGACACCGGGGAGCTGTTTTTT
CSARDWTSGRGDTGELFF
>TRBJ2-1|TRBV12-3/TRBV12-4|-|few
TGTGCCAGCAGTTATCCTGGCTACAATGAGCAGTTCTTC
CASSYPGYNEQFF
>TRBJ2-4|TRBV28|TRBD2|-
TGTGCCAGCAGTTTAAATAGCGGGATTATAGCCAAAAACATTCAGTACTTC
CASSLNSGIIAKNIQYF
>TRBJ2-1|TRBV11-2|-|-
TGTGCCAGCAGCTTAGTAGACAGCTTCAATGAGCAGTTCTTC
CASSLVDSFNEQFF
>TRBJ2-7|TRBV20-1|-|few
TGCAGTGCTAGAGATCGAACCTTCTACGAGCAGTACTTC
CSARDRTFYEQYF
>TRBJ2-7|TRBV6-1|-|few
TGTGCCAGCTCGAAAGGTGCCTCCTACGAGCAGTACTTC
CASSKGASYEQYF
>TRBJ2-7|TRBV4-3|TRBD1|few
TGCGCCAGCAGCCCTTACGTGGACAGGGGGCGTTACGAGCAGTACTTC
CASSPYVDRGRYEQYF
>TRBJ2-1|TRBV11-2|TRBD2|-
TGTGCCAGCAGCTTAGAGAGGACTAGCGGGGCAGAATACAATGAGCAGTTCTTC
CASSLERTSGAEYNEQFF
>TRBJ2-3|TRBV7-6|-|-
TGTGCCAGCACAGGTGGAAACACAGATACGCAGTATTTT
CASTGGNTDTQYF
>TRBJ1-2|TRBV5-5|-|many
TGTGCCAGCAGCTTGGGCCGAGGGGACTATGGCTACACCTTC
CASSLGRGDYGYTF
>TRBJ2-5|TRBV5-6|-|few
TGTGCCAGCAGCTTGGTCGGGACGCGAGAGACCCAGTACTTC
CASSLVGTRETQYF
>TRBJ2-1|TRBV28|TRBD2|-
TGTGCCAGCAGTTTCTCCGGGACTAGCGGAGAGCAGTTCTTC
CASSFSGTSGEQFF
>TRBJ2-1|TRBV29-1|TRBD2|-
TGCAGCACCACCAGGGGAACTAGCGGCTCCTACAATGAGCAGTTCTTC
CSTTRGTSGSYNEQFF
>TRBJ2-7|TRBV5-1|-|few
TGCGCCAGCAGCTATGGACTAGGGGGCTACGAGCAGTACTTC
CASSYGLGGYEQYF
>TRBJ2-3|TRBV6-5|-|-
TGTGCCAGCAGTTACCAGCTGAGCACAGATACGCAGTATTTT
CASSYQLSTDTQYF
>TRBJ2-2|TRBV20-1|-|few
TGCAGTGCCATCTCGGCGAACACCGGGGAGCTGTTTTTT
CSAISANTGELFF
>TRBJ1-1|TRBV12-3/TRBV12-4|-|-
TGTGCCAGCAGCGCTTCTGGGGGAGGGCTCACTGAAGCTTTCTTT
CASSASGGGLTEAFF
>TRBJ2-7|TRBV5-5|-|-
TGTGCCAGCAGCTTTGAGGGGGGCCGGATCGAGCAGTACTTC
CASSFEGGRIEQYF
>TRBJ2-7|TRBV3-1|TRBD2|few
TGTGCCAGCAGCCAAGTTCCGGGACTAGAGCAGTACTTC
CASSQVPGLEQYF
>TRBJ2-3|TRBV24-1|TRBD2|-
TGTGCCACCAGTGATCCTTCCTGGAGGGGAGGGCCCCGCGATACGCAGTATTTT
CATSDPSWRGGPRDTQYF
>TRBJ2-7|TRBV27|TRBD1|-
TGTGCCAGCAGTACCCGGACAGGGGGCCACGAGCAGTACTTC
CASSTRTGGHEQYF
>TRBJ2-7|TRBV18|TRBD1|-
TGTGCCAGCTCACCAAGCCCAGGACAGGGGCGCAAAGTCTACGAGCAGTACTTC
CASSPSPGQGRKVYEQYF
>TRBJ2-2|TRBV5-1|-|many
TGCGCCAGCAGCCCCGGGTCCGGGGAGCTGTTTTTT
CASSPGSGELFF
>TRBJ2-7|TRBV11-2|-|-
TGTGCCAGCAGCGCTACATCGGGCAAGCAGTACTTC
CASSATSGKQYF
>TRBJ2-1|TRBV19|TRBD2|-
TGTGCCAGCACTACTAGCGGGGGGCTCTACAATGAGCAGTTCTTC
CASTTSGGLYNEQFF
>TRBJ2-3|TRBV20-1|TRBD2|-
TGCAGTGCTAGAGATCTCCGAGCGGGAGGGTTAGATACGCAGTATTTT
CSARDLRAGGLDTQYF
>TRBJ2-2|TRBV12-3/TRBV12-4|-|many
TGTGCCAGCAGTTTACTGGGGTGGAACACCGGGGAGCTGTTTTTT
CASSLLGWNTGELFF
>TRBJ2-7|TRBV18|TRBD1|few
TGTGCCAGCTCAGGAATTTTCGGGACAGGGACCTACGAGCAGTACTTC
CASSGIFGTGTYEQYF
>TRBJ2-1|TRBV5-1|-|many
TGCGCCAGCGCGCCGGGGCTGTCCAATGAGCAGTTCTTC
CASAPGLSNEQFF
>TRBJ2-3|TRBV7-7|-|-
TGTGCCAGCGGCCGTTTCGGGCCGTGGGGCACAGATACGCAGTATTTT
CASGRFGPWGTDTQYF
>TRBJ1-6|TRBV7-2|-|many
TGTGCCAGCAGCTTAGCAGGGGTTAATTCACCCCTCCACTTT
CASSLAGVNSPLHF
>TRBJ2-2|TRBV29-1|-|-
TGCAGCGTTCTCACCGGGACAACGAACACCGGGGAGCTGTTTTTT
CSVLTGTTNTGELFF
>TRBJ2-5|TRBV7-6|TRBD1|-
TGTGCCAGCAGCTTCAACAGGGGTGCGCCACAAGAGACCCAGTACTTC
CASSFNRGAPQETQYF
>TRBJ2-7|TRBV7-2|-|few
TGTGCCAGCAGCCTCAACGGGCCAGGGAGCGCCTACGAGCAGTACTTC
CASSLNGPGSAYEQYF
>TRBJ2-1|TRBV7-2|TRBD2|many
TGTGCCAGCAGCTTAATGGTAGCGGGAGGCAATGAGCAGTTCTTC
CASSLMVAGGNEQFF
>TRBJ2-3|TRBV28|-|-
TGTGCCAGCAGTTCGCCCCAGTTTATTGCTAGCACAGATACGCAGTATTTT
CASSSPQFIASTDTQYF